Sequencing of this T cell receptor beta chain was carried out in a study of T cell repertoires in cytomegalovirus infection. Study-level information: Signatures in public TCR beta sequences pointed to both CMV infection and matching HLA type. Findings of the study overall: CMV-specific TCR beta clonotypes restricted by HLA-C dominated the ex vivo response. Carriage of CMV together with the relevant HLA was identifiable through cumulative public TCR beta family frequency.

MiXCR, run by TCRdb on the reads, gives a single entry per CDR3 protein. Of 630,000 or so distinct CDR3 sequences in the sample, roughly a quarter were seen once. A note on this clonotype: Its specificity is not known.

V dropped 0 bases and J dropped 0 bases, with 8 bases sitting between them. The CDR3 covers 15 residues. The germline CDR1 and CDR2 sequences are WNHNN and SYGVQD (reference sequence). Sequencing used CD8+ T cells from PBMCs. This chain joins TRBV10-1 and TRBJ2-5, with D possibly TRBD2 on 6 matching bases. This receptor was taken from a human donor in good health (CMV status not recorded). Some clones in this sample may be carry-over from other donors' samples. The CDR3 here is CASSESRDYQETQYF. Written as DNA, the CDR3 is TGCGCCAGCAGTGAGTCCCGGGACTACCAAGAGACCCAGTACTTC.